These 30 T cell receptor beta chains originate from one sample sequenced in a study of T cells in Graves' hyperthyroidism and ophthalmopathy. TCR beta CDR3 region amplification was performed from RNA transcripts. The TCR CDR3 was amplified in a first-round RT-PCR using the HTBI primer set. A single record per CDR3 protein comes from TCRdb applying MiXCR to the multiplex PCR reads. The sample consists of about 400,000 distinct CDR3 sequences, over 12% of them appearing once. Sequences were obtained from blood. Receptor source: a man between 18 and 35 years old with Graves' ophthalmopathy.

The table lists this clonotype with many counts. V and J are TRBV5-5 and TRBJ2-7; D may be TRBD1 (6 bases). This CDR3 has 11 residues. Germline CDR1 and CDR2: SGHKS and YYEKEE (reference sequence). Trimming removed 6 bases at V and 3 bases at J, with 7 bases between. The CDR3 bases are TGTGCCAGCAAGACAGGCTACGAGCAGTACTTC. Translating gives CASKTGYEQYF.

This clonotype was counted at least ten times. The chain uses TRBV12-3 or TRBV12-4 and TRBJ1-1, with D perhaps matching TRBD1 (5 bases). The ends were cut back, 6 bases at V and 6 bases at J, with 20 bases in the middle. The CDR3 is 15 residues long. The CDR3 protein is CASRTWRGRDSEAFF. CDR3 DNA sequence: TGTGCCAGCAGAACCTGGAGGGGCAGGGATTCTGAAGCTTTCTTT.

This clonotype appeared many times. The genes are TRBV18 and TRBJ2-3; TRBD1 is a possible D gene (6 bases). The CDR3 length is 15 residues. In germline, CDR1 is KGHSH, CDR2 LQKENI. Trimming removed 1 base from V and 5 bases from J, with 13 bases in between. The CDR3 sequence: CASSPLQGQGDTQYF. The DNA for the CDR3 is TGTGCCAGCTCACCACTCCAGGGGCAAGGAGATACGCAGTATTTT. The whole variable domain, remainder taken from reference TRBV18 and TRBJ2-3, is NAGVMQNPRHLVRRRGQEARLRCSPMKGHSHVYWYRQLPEEGLKFMVYLQKENIIDESGMPKERFSAEFPKEGPSILRIQQVVRGDSAAYFCASSPLQGQGDTQYFGPGTRLTVL.

This clonotype came up many times. This chain links TRBV15 with TRBJ1-1; no clear D gene. From germline, CDR1 is LNHNV and CDR2 YYDKDF (reference sequence). V was clipped by 9 bases and J by 10 bases, with 18 bases between them. The CDR3 is 12 residues long. The CDR3 DNA reads as TGTGCCACAGCGCCCAGAAGGGATACAGCTTTCTTT. Residues: CATAPRRDTAFF. The whole variable domain, remainder taken from reference TRBV15 and TRBJ1-1, is DAMVIQNPRYQVTQFGKPVTLSCSQTLNHNVMYWYQQKSSQAPKLLFHYYDKDFNNEADTPDNFQSRRPNTSFCFLDIRSPGLGDTAMYLCATAPRRDTAFFGQGTRLTVV.

This clonotype occurred many times. The genes are TRBV19 and TRBJ1-1; D is possibly TRBD1 (5 bases). The germline CDR1 and CDR2 sequences are LNHDA and SQIVND (reference sequence). The ends were cut back, 6 bases at V and 7 bases at J, with 15 bases in the middle. This CDR3 spans 13 amino acids. The DNA for the CDR3 is TGTGCCAGTAGGTCACAGGCTTTTAGTGAAGCTTTCTTT. Its protein product is CASRSQAFSEAFF. The full variable domain, its missing parts supplied by reference TRBV19 and TRBJ1-1, is DGGITQSPKYLFRKEGQNVTLSCEQNLNHDAMYWYRQDPGQGLRLIYYSQIVNDFQKGDIAEGYSVSREKKESFPLTVTSAQKNPTAFYLCASRSQAFSEAFFGQGTRLTVV.

This clonotype was counted a few times. The V and J genes are TRBV20-1 and TRBJ2-3; 8 bases align to TRBD2. The CDR3 loop spans 14 amino acids. Germline-derived CDR1 and CDR2 are DFQATT and SNEGSKA (reference sequence). V shed 1 base and J 1 base; nucleotides not matched to a gene: 1. The CDR3 reads CSARGRGGTDTQYF. CDR3 DNA: TGCAGTGCTAGAGGGCGGGGGGGCACAGATACGCAGTATTTT.

V usage is TRBV5-5 and J usage is TRBJ1-2; TRBD1 might be the D (5 bases). Deletions cut 0 bases from V and 5 bases from J, with 20 bases between. Germline V gives CDR1 SGHKS, CDR2 YYEKEE (reference sequence). The CDR3 runs 17 residues. Here the CDR3 DNA reads TGTGCCAGCAGCTTGGGAGGGGTCGTCATCTTTGAGTATGGCTACACCTTC. The encoded protein is CASSLGGVVIFEYGYTF.

This clonotype showed up just a few times. The chain recombines TRBV5-4 with TRBJ2-5, with 9 bases aligning to TRBD1. The V gene's germline CDR1 is SGHNT and CDR2 YYREEE (reference sequence). V was pared by 4 bases and J by 3 bases, with 4 bases of the junction left unmatched. The CDR3 is made up of 14 amino acids. The CDR3 region is CASSMTGGEETQYF. In DNA form, the CDR3 reads TGTGCCAGCAGCATGACAGGGGGAGAAGAGACCCAGTACTTC. Based on the CDR3 plus reference TRBV5-4 and TRBJ2-5, the full variable domain is ETGVTQSPTHLIKTRGQQVTLRCSSQSGHNTVSWYQQALGQGPQFIFQYYREEENGRGNFPPRFSGLQFPNYSSELNVNALELDDSALYLCASSMTGGEETQYFGPGTRLLVL.

This clonotype was counted ten times or more. The chain combines TRBV2 with TRBJ2-2, with D perhaps matching TRBD2 (6 bases). This CDR3 has 15 amino acids. V lost 4 bases and J lost 7, with 16 bases in between. Germline V gene data show CDR1 as SNHLY and CDR2 as FYNNEI. CDR3 in amino acids: CASSASASGIGELFF. For the CDR3, the DNA is TGTGCCAGCAGTGCTAGCGCCTCTGGGATCGGGGAGCTGTTTTTT. Together with reference TRBV2 and TRBJ2-2, the CDR3 gives the full variable domain: EPEVTQTPSHQVTQMGQEVILRCVPISNHLYFYWYRQILGQKVEFLVSFYNNEISEKSEIFDDQFSVERPDGSNFTLKIRSTKLEDSAMYFCASSASASGIGELFFGEGSRLTVL.

The sample holds many counts of this clonotype. CDR3 nucleotide sequence: TGTGCCAGCAGTGATGAAGACGAGCGCCCCTACAATGAGCAGTTCTTC. It specifies CASSDEDERPYNEQFF. The chain links TRBV6-1 to TRBJ2-1; D call uncertain. Germline V lookup: CDR1 MNHNS, CDR2 SASEGT. The CDR3 has 16 amino acids. Trimming stripped 3 bases from V and 2 bases from J, with 14 bases between.

This clonotype was seen a handful of times. In DNA, the CDR3 is TGTGCCACCAGCAGACTAGGGGAGCAGTACTTC. Encoded protein: CATSRLGEQYF. This chain connects TRBV15 to TRBJ2-7; D gene ambiguous. The CDR3 has 11 residues. The V gene's germline CDR1 is LNHNV and CDR2 YYDKDF (reference sequence). Deletions cut 2 bases from V and 7 bases from J, with 6 bases between.

This clonotype appeared many times. V is TRBV6-1 and J is TRBJ2-3; D perhaps matches TRBD1 (6 bases). CDR1 is MNHNS and CDR2 is SASEGT in the germline V gene. CDR3 length: 15 residues. V lost 6 bases and J 0 bases, leaving 13 bases between the germline ends. CDR3 sequence (DNA): TGTGCCAGCAGCCACAGGACAGAGAGCACAGATACGCAGTATTTT. Amino acid sequence: CASSHRTESTDTQYF.

The table lists this clonotype with many counts. The rearrangement joins TRBV6-1 to TRBJ1-2, with 9 bases aligning to TRBD1. The CDR3 has 15 residues. Germline values: CDR1 MNHNS, CDR2 SASEGT. V lost 8 bases, J lost 4 bases, and 11 bases stayed unmatched. CDR3 in DNA: TGTGCCAGCTCCTCCCGGGACAGGGCCCCCTATGGCTACACCTTC. Its translation: CASSSRDRAPYGYTF.

The rearrangement joins TRBV3-1 to TRBJ2-1, with TRBD1 matching 7 bases. CDR1 and CDR2 (germline): LGHDT, YNNKEL (reference sequence). J gave up 2 bases and V 0 bases, and 7 bases lay outside the gene matches. The length of the CDR3 is 17 residues. The CDR3 coding sequence is TGTGCCAGCAGCCAAGATTACCGGACAGGCCCCTACAATGAGCAGTTCTTC. It encodes CASSQDYRTGPYNEQFF.

Ten or more counts support this clonotype. V is TRBV6-1 and J is TRBJ2-7, with 9 bases matching TRBD1. This CDR3 has 14 amino acids. Unmatched junction bases numbered 4, after V lost 6 bases and J lost 1 base. The germline V gene has CDR1 MNHNS and CDR2 SASEGT. The DNA of the CDR3 is TGTGCCAGCAGGGGGACAGGGCTTTCCTACGAGCAGTACTTC. This codes for CASRGTGLSYEQYF.

The chain is built from TRBV5-8 and TRBJ1-1; D gene unclear. CDR3 size: 12 residues. V shed 1 base and J shed 7 bases, with 8 bases lying between them. From germline, CDR1 is SGHTS and CDR2 YDEGEE. CDR3 residues: CASSLTYNEAFF. The CDR3 region has the DNA TGTGCCAGCAGCTTGACCTATAATGAAGCTTTCTTT.

The table lists this clonotype with many counts. In nucleotides, the CDR3 is TGCAGCGTGAGGGACAGCGGGGGCTACACCTTC. It yields the protein CSVRDSGGYTF. The chain links TRBV29-1 to TRBJ1-2; 7 nucleotides match TRBD1. The CDR3 has 11 residues. Germline V CDR1 and CDR2: SQVTM, ANQGSEA. The J segment lost 8 bases and the V segment lost 6 bases, leaving 6 bases of the junction unmatched.

In its sample, this clonotype was seen many times. This sequence joins TRBV6-5 and TRBJ2-7; 8 bases align to TRBD1. Per the germline V gene, CDR1 is MNHEY and CDR2 is SVGAGI. This CDR3 has 14 amino acids. Losses at the gene ends were 4 bases for V and 2 bases for J; bases not matched to a gene: 4. The CDR3 DNA reads as TGTGCCAGCAGTTTTGAACAGGGGGCCTACGAGCAGTACTTC. Encoded protein: CASSFEQGAYEQYF.

This clonotype appeared many times. The J gene is TRBJ1-5, the V gene TRBV19; D unresolved. The germline V and J ends were trimmed by 1 base and 5 bases, with 15 bases remaining between them. The CDR3 runs 16 residues. CDR1 is LNHDA, CDR2 SQIVND, per germline (reference sequence). This CDR3 is CASSIARGLVDQPQHF. The DNA of the CDR3 is TGTGCCAGTAGTATAGCCCGCGGGCTAGTAGATCAGCCCCAGCATTTT.

At least ten counts were recorded for this clonotype. Here the CDR3 reads CASSTIIYEQYF. Written as DNA, the CDR3 is TGTGCCAGCAGTACCATAATCTACGAGCAGTACTTC. The chain is built from TRBV2 and TRBJ2-7; D not resolved. CDR1 and CDR2 (germline): SNHLY, FYNNEI. CDR3 size: 12 residues. The V end was cut by 5 bases, the J end by 3 bases, with 8 bases between.

This chain links TRBV30 with TRBJ1-1; maybe TRBD1 (6 bases). Trimming stripped 2 bases from V and 3 bases from J, with 7 bases between. Germline V CDR1 and CDR2: GTSNPN, SVGIG (reference sequence). This CDR3 region has 12 residues. For the CDR3, the DNA is TGTGCCTGGAGTAAGGGGGACACTGAAGCTTTCTTT. This translates into CAWSKGDTEAFF.

In this sample, this clonotype turned up many times. The chain links TRBV9 to TRBJ2-5; 9 nucleotides align to TRBD1. The trim removed 4 bases at V and 3 bases at J, leaving 4 bases unmatched. The CDR3 has 14 amino acids. In germline, CDR1 is SGDLS, CDR2 YYNGEE. CDR3 nucleotides: TGTGCCAGCAGCTACGGGACAGGGAAAGAGACCCAGTACTTC. Protein sequence: CASSYGTGKETQYF.

This clonotype was picked up many times. The chain has TRBV5-5 and TRBJ1-5, with unresolved D. This CDR3 is built from 16 residues. Germline CDR1 SGHKS, CDR2 YYEKEE (reference sequence). V lost 0 bases and J 0 bases, leaving 10 bases between the germline ends. CDR3 region: CASSLGHENSNQPQHF. CDR3 bases: TGTGCCAGCAGCTTGGGCCACGAAAATAGCAATCAGCCCCAGCATTTT.

This clonotype was counted many times. The V gene is TRBV2, the J gene TRBJ1-6; D unresolved. Germline V gene sequence: CDR1 SNHLY, CDR2 FYNNEI. V lost 4 bases and J lost 6, with 13 bases in between. The CDR3 runs to 15 residues. The CDR3 coding sequence is TGTGCCAGCAGTGGTGAGCCATTACTTAATTCACCCCTCCACTTT. Translated, it gives CASSGEPLLNSPLHF.

There are many counts of this clonotype. The chain employs TRBV12-3 or TRBV12-4 and TRBJ2-2; 14 bases fit TRBD2. V gave up 6 bases and J gave up 6 bases; unmatched junction bases: 3. The CDR3 sequence is 15 residues long. DNA of the CDR3: TGTGCCAGCAGCCCGGGACTAGCGGGGGCCGGGGAGCTGTTTTTT. Translation: CASSPGLAGAGELFF.

The gene calls are TRBV4-2 and TRBJ2-5; 8 bases match TRBD1. V shed 4 bases and J 4 bases; nucleotides not matched to a gene: 11. The CDR3 contains 16 residues. Germline V CDR1 and CDR2: LGHNA, YNFKEQ. In DNA form, the CDR3 reads TGTGCCAGCAGCCGTTCTGGCACAGGGGGTCCAGAGACCCAGTACTTC. Translating gives CASSRSGTGGPETQYF.

The chain couples TRBV12-3 or TRBV12-4 to TRBJ2-3, with D possibly matching TRBD2 (5 bases). This CDR3 is built from 14 residues. V was cut by 3 bases and J by 3 bases, with 10 bases left in between. The CDR3 protein is CASSFLPGTDTQYF. CDR3 in DNA: TGTGCCAGCAGTTTTCTTCCGGGGACAGATACGCAGTATTTT.

This clonotype occurred many times. CDR3 sequence (DNA): TGTGCCAGCAGCCAAGATCGGTTAGGGGCTAACTATAATTCACCCCTCCACTTT. It yields the protein CASSQDRLGANYNSPLHF. The J gene is TRBJ1-6, the V gene TRBV4-2; a possible D gene is TRBD1 (5 bases). Trimming stripped 0 bases from V and 3 bases from J, with 15 bases between. Looked up from germline, CDR1 is LGHNA and CDR2 is YNFKEQ. This CDR3 spans 18 amino acids.

This clonotype showed up many times. The genes are TRBV3-1 and TRBJ1-1; 9 bases line up with TRBD1. The CDR3 is 15 residues long. CDR1 and CDR2 from the germline V gene are LGHDT and YNNKEL (reference sequence). Losses at the gene ends were 0 bases for V and 11 bases for J; bases not matched to a gene: 10. CDR3 region: CASSQDYGQGSLAFF. In DNA, the CDR3 is TGTGCCAGCAGCCAAGATTATGGACAGGGGTCCCTGGCTTTCTTT.

This clonotype appeared many times. This rearrangement joins TRBV18 to TRBJ1-1; D remains ambiguous. Germline-derived CDR1 and CDR2 are KGHSH and LQKENI. There are 12 residues in the CDR3. V lost 3 bases and J 4 bases, leaving 6 bases between the germline ends. CDR3 region: CASSPVGTEAFF. CDR3 coding DNA: TGTGCCAGCTCACCCGTGGGCACTGAAGCTTTCTTT.